These 14 T cell receptor beta chains were sequenced from one sample in a study of blood T cell repertoires in COVID-19. Method: immunoSEQ multiplex PCR; TCRdb's copy keeps in-frame clones and lacks some. The table has about 130,000 clones, around 87% seen once. The material sequenced was peripheral blood. These receptors came from a woman aged 55-75 years with acute or convalescent COVID-19.

The rearrangement uses TRBV25-1 and TRBJ2-1, with D perhaps TRBD1 (6 bases). CDR1 and CDR2 from the germline V gene are MGHDK and SYGVNS. CDR3 size: 14 residues. Trimming pared 3 bases from V and 6 bases from J, leaving 12 bases between. The CDR3 is CASSDTGPFNEQFF. The CDR3, as DNA: TGTGCCAGCAGTGATACAGGGCCCTTCAATGAGCAGTTCTTC.

This clone was detected only once. This chain joins TRBV6-6 and TRBJ1-6, with a possible D match to TRBD1 (5 bases). V dropped 4 bases and J dropped 10 bases, with 14 bases sitting between them. Germline V lookup: CDR1 MNHNY, CDR2 SVGAGI (reference sequence). The CDR3 has 14 residues. The CDR3 region has the DNA TGTGCCAGCAGTTTAGGAGGGACTGACTCACCCCTCCACTTT. Translated: CASSLGGTDSPLHF.

This chain's CDR3 is CASSFGRREETQYF. Here the CDR3 DNA reads TGTGCCAGCAGTTTCGGCCGACGGGAAGAGACCCAGTACTTC. The chain is built from TRBV6-5 and TRBJ2-5; D gene uncertain. V shed 4 bases and J shed 3 bases, with 12 bases lying between them. CDR1 MNHEY and CDR2 SVGAGI come from the germline V gene. This CDR3 has 14 residues.

The rearrangement links TRBV27 to TRBJ1-4; no clear D gene. The germline CDR1 and CDR2 sequences are MNHEY and SMNVEV (reference sequence). The CDR3 spans 12 residues. The germline V and J ends were trimmed by 6 bases and 6 bases, with 8 bases remaining between them. The CDR3 loop reads CASRGGYEKLFF. The CDR3 region has the DNA TGTGCCAGCAGGGGAGGCTATGAAAAACTGTTTTTT.

The J gene is TRBJ2-7, the V gene TRBV6-1; TRBD1 might be the D (6 bases). Germline CDR1 MNHNS, CDR2 SASEGT. V was clipped by 1 base and J by 2 bases, with 12 bases between them. This CDR3 spans 15 amino acids. As DNA, the CDR3 is TGTGCCAGCAGTGAAGGGACCGGGACACCCTACGAGCAGTACGTC. Its protein is CASSEGTGTPYEQYV.

The genes are TRBV7-2 and TRBJ2-1, with D possibly TRBD2 on 7 matching bases. V was clipped by 4 bases and J by 9 bases, with 16 bases between them. From germline, CDR1 is SGHTA and CDR2 FQGNSA. CDR3 size: 14 residues. The CDR3 protein is CASSSPGGGGEQFF. The CDR3 nucleotides are TGTGCCAGCAGCTCCCCTGGGGGGGGCGGTGAGCAGTTCTTC.

The chain joins TRBV5-1 to TRBJ1-1; D gene uncertain. Per the germline V gene, CDR1 is SGHRS and CDR2 is YFSETQ. The CDR3 has 15 amino acids. V was cut by 1 base and J by 1 base, with 11 bases left in between. The CDR3 nucleotides read TGCGCCAGCAGCTTGTTATTGCTAGGGAACACTGAAGCTTTCTTT. Translated, it gives CASSLLLLGNTEAFF.

The chain carries TRBV7-6 and TRBJ2-5; the D gene is possibly TRBD2 (6 bases). The germline V gene encodes CDR1 SGHVS and CDR2 FNYEAQ. Trimming removed 5 bases at V and 5 bases at J, with 24 bases between. The CDR3 contains 17 residues. This chain's CDR3 is CASSTSPGGKQGETQYF. CDR3 bases: TGTGCCAGCAGCACATCCCCCGGCGGGAAGCAGGGTGAGACCCAGTACTTC.

This chain connects TRBV30 to TRBJ2-2, with 7 positions matching TRBD1. This CDR3 contains 15 residues. Germline V gives CDR1 GTSNPN, CDR2 SVGIG (reference sequence). Losses at the gene ends were 2 bases for V and 6 bases for J; bases not matched to a gene: 9. The CDR3 reads CAWSKKGQGAGELFF. The CDR3, as DNA: TGTGCCTGGAGTAAAAAGGGGCAGGGGGCCGGGGAGCTGTTTTTT.

The gene calls are TRBV15 and TRBJ2-1; 13 bases line up with TRBD2. This CDR3 has 17 amino acids. Germline loops: CDR1 LNHNV, CDR2 YYDKDF (reference sequence). J lost 3 bases, V lost 3 bases, and 5 bases had no gene match. The DNA of the CDR3 is TGTGCCACCAGCAGCCTGGGGACTAGCGGGAACTACAATGAGCAGTTCTTC. It encodes CATSSLGTSGNYNEQFF.

The gene calls are TRBV6-6 and TRBJ2-2, with 8 bases fitting TRBD2. CDR1 and CDR2 from the germline V gene are MNHNY and SVGAGI (reference sequence). V shed 6 bases, J shed 3 bases, and the junction held 9 bases outside the gene matches. The CDR3 has 16 amino acids. CDR3 protein: CASRSGLVRDTGELFF. For the CDR3, the DNA is TGTGCCAGCAGGTCGGGACTAGTTAGGGACACCGGGGAGCTGTTTTTT.

The chain couples TRBV28 to TRBJ1-5; no reliable D call. The V and J ends lost 4 bases and 2 bases respectively, with 12 bases between them. Looked up from germline, CDR1 is MDHEN and CDR2 is SYDVKM. CDR3 length equals 15 residues. In nucleotides, the CDR3 is TGTGCCAGCAGTTCGAGCCACCTGGGCAATCAGCCCCAGCATTTT. It encodes CASSSSHLGNQPQHF.

The gene calls are TRBV7-9 and TRBJ1-2; D call uncertain. V gave up 1 base and J gave up 8 bases, with 14 bases separating them. CDR1 is SEHNR and CDR2 is FQNEAQ in the germline V gene (reference sequence). This CDR3 has 14 amino acids. CDR3 residues: CASSLDLLTRGYTF. The CDR3 nucleotides are TGTGCCAGCAGCTTAGATCTCCTAACGCGGGGCTACACCTTC.

This clone was detected once. The rearrangement joins TRBV19 to TRBJ2-5; D gene ambiguous. With 3 bases removed from V and 4 bases from J, the gap between germline ends came to 12 bases. CDR1 is LNHDA and CDR2 is SQIVND in the germline V gene (reference sequence). The CDR3 loop spans 14 amino acids. The CDR3 sequence is CASSIVQYPETQYF. CDR3 nucleotides: TGTGCCAGTAGTATTGTCCAGTACCCAGAGACCCAGTACTTC. Looking up the rest from reference TRBV19 and TRBJ2-5 gives the full variable domain: DGGITQSPKYLFRKEGQNVTLSCEQNLNHDAMYWYRQDPGQGLRLIYYSQIVNDFQKGDIAEGYSVSREKKESFPLTVTSAQKNPTAFYLCASSIVQYPETQYFGPGTRLLVL.